What follows describes a single TCR beta chain. These data come from a study of technical replicates of blood from a handful of donors. The method was immunoSEQ multiplex PCR; TCRdb's version includes in-frame clones alone and lacks a portion of them. In the table there are over 85,000 clones, about 95% of which are singletons. The sequenced sample was T cells isolated from PBMCs. This receptor was identified in a human donor in good health.

The CDR3 bases are TGTGCCAGCAGCTTTGGCCTAGCCACAGATACGCAGTATTTT. Translation gives CASSFGLATDTQYF. The chain joins TRBV7-2 to TRBJ2-3; the D gene is possibly TRBD2 (5 bases). This CDR3 is built from 14 residues. In germline, CDR1 is SGHTA, CDR2 FQGNSA. V was clipped by 3 bases and J by 2 bases, with 9 bases between them. The variable domain in full, completed from reference TRBV7-2 and TRBJ2-3, reads GAGVSQSPSNKVTEKGKDVELRCDPISGHTALYWYRQSLGQGLEFLIYFQGNSAPDKSGLPSDRFSAERTGGSVSTLTIQRTQQEDSAVYLCASSFGLATDTQYFGPGTRLTVL.